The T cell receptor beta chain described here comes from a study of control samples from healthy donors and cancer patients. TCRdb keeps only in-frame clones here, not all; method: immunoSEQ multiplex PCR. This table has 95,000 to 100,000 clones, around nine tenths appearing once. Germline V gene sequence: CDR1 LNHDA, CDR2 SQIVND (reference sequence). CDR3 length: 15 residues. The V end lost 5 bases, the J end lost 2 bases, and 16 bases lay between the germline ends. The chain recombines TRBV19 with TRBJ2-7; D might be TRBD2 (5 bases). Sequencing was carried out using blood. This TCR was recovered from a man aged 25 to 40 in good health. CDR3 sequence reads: CASSGSMLATYEQYF. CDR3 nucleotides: TGTGCCAGTAGTGGGAGTATGTTGGCCACCTACGAGCAGTACTTC. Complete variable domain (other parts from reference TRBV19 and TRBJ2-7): DGGITQSPKYLFRKEGQNVTLSCEQNLNHDAMYWYRQDPGQGLRLIYYSQIVNDFQKGDIAEGYSVSREKKESFPLTVTSAQKNPTAFYLCASSGSMLATYEQYFGPGTRLTVT.